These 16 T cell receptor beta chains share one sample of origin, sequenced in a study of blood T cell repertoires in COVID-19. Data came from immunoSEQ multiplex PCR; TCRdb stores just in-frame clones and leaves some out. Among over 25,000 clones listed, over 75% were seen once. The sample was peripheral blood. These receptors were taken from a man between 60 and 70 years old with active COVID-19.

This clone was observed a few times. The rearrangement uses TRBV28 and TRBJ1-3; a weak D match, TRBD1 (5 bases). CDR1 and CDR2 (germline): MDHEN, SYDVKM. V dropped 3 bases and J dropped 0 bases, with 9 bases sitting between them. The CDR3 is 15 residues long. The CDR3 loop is CASSLGGSSGNTIYF. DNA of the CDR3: TGTGCCAGCAGTTTGGGGGGGAGCTCTGGAAACACCATATATTTT.

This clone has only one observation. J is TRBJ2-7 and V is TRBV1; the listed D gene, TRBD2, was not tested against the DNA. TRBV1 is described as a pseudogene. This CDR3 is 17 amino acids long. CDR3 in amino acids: CTSIRQPPGLRSYEQYV. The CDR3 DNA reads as TGCACCAGCATCAGGCAACCCCCGGGACTACGCTCCTACGAGCAGTACGTC.

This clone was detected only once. The CDR3 coding sequence is TGTGCCATCAGTGAGTTGGACACCCGGGGGTCCTACGAGCAGTACTTC. Residues: CAISELDTRGSYEQYF. This sequence joins TRBV10-3 and TRBJ2-7, with D tentatively TRBD2 (6 bases). Per the germline V gene, CDR1 is ENHRY and CDR2 is SYGVKD. Trimming cost V 1 base and J 1 base, with 14 bases left between them. The CDR3 consists of 16 residues.

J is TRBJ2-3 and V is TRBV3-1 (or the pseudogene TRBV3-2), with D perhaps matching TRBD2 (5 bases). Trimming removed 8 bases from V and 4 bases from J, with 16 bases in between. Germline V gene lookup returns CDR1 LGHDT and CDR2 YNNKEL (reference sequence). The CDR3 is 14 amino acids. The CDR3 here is CASHPREVPDTQYF. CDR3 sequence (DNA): TGTGCCAGCCATCCACGGGAAGTCCCAGATACGCAGTATTTT.

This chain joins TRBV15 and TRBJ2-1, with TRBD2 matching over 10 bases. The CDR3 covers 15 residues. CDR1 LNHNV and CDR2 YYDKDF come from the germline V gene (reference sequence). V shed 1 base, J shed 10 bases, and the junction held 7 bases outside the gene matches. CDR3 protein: CATSRVLAGDREQFF. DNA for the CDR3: TGTGCCACCAGCAGAGTCCTAGCGGGAGATAGGGAGCAGTTCTTC.

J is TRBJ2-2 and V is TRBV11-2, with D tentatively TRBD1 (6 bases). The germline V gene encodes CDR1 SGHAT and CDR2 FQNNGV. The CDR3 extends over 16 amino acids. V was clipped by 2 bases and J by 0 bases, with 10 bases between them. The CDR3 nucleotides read TGTGCCAGCAGCTTACTACAGGGTACGAACACCGGGGAGCTGTTTTTT. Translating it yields CASSLLQGTNTGELFF.

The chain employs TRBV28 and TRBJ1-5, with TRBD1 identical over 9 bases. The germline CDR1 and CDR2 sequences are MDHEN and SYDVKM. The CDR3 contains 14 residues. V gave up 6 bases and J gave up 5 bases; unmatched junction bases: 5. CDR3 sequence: CASSPGTGYQPQHF. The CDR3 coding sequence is TGTGCCAGCAGCCCCGGGACAGGGTATCAGCCCCAGCATTTT.

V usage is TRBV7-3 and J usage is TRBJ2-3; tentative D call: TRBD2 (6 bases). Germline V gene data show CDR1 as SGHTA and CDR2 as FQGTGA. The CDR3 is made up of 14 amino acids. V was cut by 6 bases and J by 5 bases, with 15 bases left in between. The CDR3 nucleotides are TGTGCCAGCAGACTAGGAGCGGGCGGAGATACGCAGTATTTT. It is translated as CASRLGAGGDTQYF.

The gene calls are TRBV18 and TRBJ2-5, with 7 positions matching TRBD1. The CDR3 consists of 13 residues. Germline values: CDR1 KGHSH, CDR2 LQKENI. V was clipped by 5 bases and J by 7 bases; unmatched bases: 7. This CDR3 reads CASSSDRDGTQYF. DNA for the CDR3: TGTGCCAGCTCATCAGACAGGGACGGGACCCAGTACTTC.

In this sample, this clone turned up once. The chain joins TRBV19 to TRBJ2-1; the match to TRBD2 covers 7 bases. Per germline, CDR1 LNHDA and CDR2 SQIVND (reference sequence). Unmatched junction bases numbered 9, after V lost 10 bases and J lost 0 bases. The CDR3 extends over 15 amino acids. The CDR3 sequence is CATKGGSGSYNEQFF. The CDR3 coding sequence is TGTGCCACCAAGGGAGGGAGTGGCTCCTACAATGAGCAGTTCTTC.

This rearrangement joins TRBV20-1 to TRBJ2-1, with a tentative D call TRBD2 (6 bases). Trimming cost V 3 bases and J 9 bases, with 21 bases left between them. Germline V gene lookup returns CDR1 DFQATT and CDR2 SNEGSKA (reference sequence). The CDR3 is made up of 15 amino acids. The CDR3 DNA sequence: TGCAGTGCTAGTCCCTTTGGGGGGAGTAGAAGTGAGCAGTTCTTC. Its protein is CSASPFGGSRSEQFF.

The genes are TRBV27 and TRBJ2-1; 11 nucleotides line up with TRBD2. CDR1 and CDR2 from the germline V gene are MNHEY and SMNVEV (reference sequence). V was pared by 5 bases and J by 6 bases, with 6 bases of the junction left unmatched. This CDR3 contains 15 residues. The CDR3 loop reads CASSKLAGAVNEQFF. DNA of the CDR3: TGTGCCAGCAGTAAACTAGCGGGAGCGGTCAATGAGCAGTTCTTC.

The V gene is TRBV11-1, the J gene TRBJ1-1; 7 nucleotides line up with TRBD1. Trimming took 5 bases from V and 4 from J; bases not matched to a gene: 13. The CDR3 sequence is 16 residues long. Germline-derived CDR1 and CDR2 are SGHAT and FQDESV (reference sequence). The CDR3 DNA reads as TGTGCCAGCAGCCGACAGGGAGCACGGCCCAGCACTGAAGCTTTCTTT. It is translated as CASSRQGARPSTEAFF.

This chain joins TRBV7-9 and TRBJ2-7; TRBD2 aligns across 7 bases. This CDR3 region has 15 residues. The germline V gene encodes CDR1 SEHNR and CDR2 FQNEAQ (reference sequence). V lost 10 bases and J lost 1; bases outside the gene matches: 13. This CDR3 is CAIPRSGIQSYEQYF. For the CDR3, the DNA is TGTGCCATCCCCCGAAGCGGGATACAATCCTACGAGCAGTACTTC.

The CDR3 sequence is CASSGRDYPYNEQFF. The CDR3, as DNA: TGTGCCAGCAGTGGACGGGACTACCCCTACAATGAGCAGTTCTTC. The rearrangement joins TRBV2 to TRBJ2-1; 7 bases are a match to TRBD2. Germline V CDR1 and CDR2: SNHLY, FYNNEI. This CDR3 has 15 residues. The V gene end was trimmed by 4 bases and the J gene end by 2 bases; junction bases not matched to a gene: 5.

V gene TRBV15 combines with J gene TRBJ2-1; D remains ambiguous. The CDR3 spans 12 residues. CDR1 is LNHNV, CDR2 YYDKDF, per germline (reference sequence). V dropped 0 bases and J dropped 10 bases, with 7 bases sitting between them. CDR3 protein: CATSREAAEQFF. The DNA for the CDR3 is TGTGCCACCAGCAGAGAGGCGGCGGAGCAGTTCTTC.